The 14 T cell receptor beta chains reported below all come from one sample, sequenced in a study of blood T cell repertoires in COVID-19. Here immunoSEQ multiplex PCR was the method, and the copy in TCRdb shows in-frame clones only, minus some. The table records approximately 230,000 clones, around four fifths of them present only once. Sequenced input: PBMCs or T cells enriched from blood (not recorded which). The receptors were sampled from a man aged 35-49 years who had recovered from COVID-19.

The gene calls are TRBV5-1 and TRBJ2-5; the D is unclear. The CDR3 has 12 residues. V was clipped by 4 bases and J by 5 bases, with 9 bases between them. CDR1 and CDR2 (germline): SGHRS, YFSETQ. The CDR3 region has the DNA TGCGCCAGCAGCACTAATTTCGAGACCCAGTACTTC. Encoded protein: CASSTNFETQYF.

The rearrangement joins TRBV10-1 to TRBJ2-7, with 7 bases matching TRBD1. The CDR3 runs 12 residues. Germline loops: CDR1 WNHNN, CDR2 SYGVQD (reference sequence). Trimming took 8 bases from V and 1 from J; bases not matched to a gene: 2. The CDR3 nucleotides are TGCGCCAGCCAGGGGGATTCCTACGAGCAGTACTTC. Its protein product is CASQGDSYEQYF.

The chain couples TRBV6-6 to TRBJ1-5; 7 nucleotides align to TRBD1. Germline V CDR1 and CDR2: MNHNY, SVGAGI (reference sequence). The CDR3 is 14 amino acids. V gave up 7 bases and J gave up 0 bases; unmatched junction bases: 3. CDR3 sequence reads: CASNRGNSNQPQHF. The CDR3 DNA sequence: TGTGCCAGCAACAGGGGTAATAGCAATCAGCCCCAGCATTTT.

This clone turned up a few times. As DNA, the CDR3 is TGTGCCAGCAGTGCGAGCGGACAGGGACCAGCTTTCTTT. Translated: CASSASGQGPAFF. The J gene is TRBJ1-1, the V gene TRBV2; 8 bases map to TRBD1. From germline, CDR1 is SNHLY and CDR2 FYNNEI. The CDR3 totals 13 residues. The V and J ends lost 4 bases and 10 bases, in that order; junction bases with no gene match: 8.

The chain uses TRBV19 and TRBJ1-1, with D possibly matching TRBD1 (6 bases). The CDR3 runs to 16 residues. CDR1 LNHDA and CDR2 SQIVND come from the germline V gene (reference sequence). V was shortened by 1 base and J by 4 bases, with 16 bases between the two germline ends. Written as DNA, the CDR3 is TGTGCCAGTAGTATAGGGGGACACCCCGGATTCACTGAAGCTTTCTTT. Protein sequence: CASSIGGHPGFTEAFF. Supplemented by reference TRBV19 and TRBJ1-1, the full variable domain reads DGGITQSPKYLFRKEGQNVTLSCEQNLNHDAMYWYRQDPGQGLRLIYYSQIVNDFQKGDIAEGYSVSREKKESFPLTVTSAQKNPTAFYLCASSIGGHPGFTEAFFGQGTRLTVV.

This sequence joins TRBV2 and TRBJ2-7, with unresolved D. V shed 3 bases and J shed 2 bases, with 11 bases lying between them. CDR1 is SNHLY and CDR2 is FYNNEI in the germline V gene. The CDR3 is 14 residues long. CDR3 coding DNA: TGTGCCAGCAGTGAGGGTTGGGCCGCCTACGAGCAGTACTTC. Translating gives CASSEGWAAYEQYF.

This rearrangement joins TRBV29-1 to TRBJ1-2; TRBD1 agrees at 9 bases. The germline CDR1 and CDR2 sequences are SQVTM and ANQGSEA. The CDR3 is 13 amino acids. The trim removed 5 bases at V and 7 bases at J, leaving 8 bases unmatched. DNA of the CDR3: TGCAGCGTTCTCGCGGACAGGGGCCTTGGCTACACCTTC. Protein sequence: CSVLADRGLGYTF.

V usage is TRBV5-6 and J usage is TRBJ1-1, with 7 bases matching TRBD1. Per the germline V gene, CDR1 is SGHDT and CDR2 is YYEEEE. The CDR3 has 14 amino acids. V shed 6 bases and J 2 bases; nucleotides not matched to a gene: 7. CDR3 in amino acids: CASTLQGINTEAFF. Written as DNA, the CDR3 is TGTGCCAGCACACTACAGGGGATTAACACTGAAGCTTTCTTT.

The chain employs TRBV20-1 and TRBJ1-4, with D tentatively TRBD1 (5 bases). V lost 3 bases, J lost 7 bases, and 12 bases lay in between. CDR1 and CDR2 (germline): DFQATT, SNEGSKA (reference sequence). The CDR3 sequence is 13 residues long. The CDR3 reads CSASGYGGEKLFF. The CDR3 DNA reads TGCAGTGCTAGTGGATACGGGGGTGAAAAACTGTTTTTT.

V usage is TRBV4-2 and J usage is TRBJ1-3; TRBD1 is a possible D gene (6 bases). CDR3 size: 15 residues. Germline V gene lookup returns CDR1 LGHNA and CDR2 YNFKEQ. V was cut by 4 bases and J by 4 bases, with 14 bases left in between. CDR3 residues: CASSRGGDSGNTIYF. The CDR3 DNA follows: TGTGCCAGCAGCCGAGGGGGTGACTCCGGAAACACCATATATTTT.

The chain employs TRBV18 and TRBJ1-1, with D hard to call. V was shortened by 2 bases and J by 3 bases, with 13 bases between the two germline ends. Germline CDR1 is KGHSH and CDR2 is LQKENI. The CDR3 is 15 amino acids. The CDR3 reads CASSPETQVYTEAFF. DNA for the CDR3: TGTGCCAGCTCACCAGAGACACAAGTTTACACTGAAGCTTTCTTT.

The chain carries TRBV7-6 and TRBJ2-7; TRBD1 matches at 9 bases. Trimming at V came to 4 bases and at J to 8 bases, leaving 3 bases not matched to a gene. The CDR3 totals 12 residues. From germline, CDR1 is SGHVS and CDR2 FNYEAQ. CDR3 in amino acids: CASSSQGAQQYF. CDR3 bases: TGTGCCAGCAGCTCACAGGGGGCTCAGCAGTACTTC.

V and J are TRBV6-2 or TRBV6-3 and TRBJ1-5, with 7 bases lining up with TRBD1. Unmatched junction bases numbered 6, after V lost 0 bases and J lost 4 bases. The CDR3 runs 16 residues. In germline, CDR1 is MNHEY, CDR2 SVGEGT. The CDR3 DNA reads TGTGCCAGCAGTTACTCGACTGGGACAGCTAATCAGCCCCAGCATTTT. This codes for CASSYSTGTANQPQHF.

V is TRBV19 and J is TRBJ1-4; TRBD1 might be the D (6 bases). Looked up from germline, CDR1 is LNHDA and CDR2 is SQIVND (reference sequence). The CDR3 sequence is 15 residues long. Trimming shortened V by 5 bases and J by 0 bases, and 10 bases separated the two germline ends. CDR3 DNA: TGTGCCAGTAGTGCTGCAGGGGCAACTAATGAAAAACTGTTTTTT. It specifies CASSAAGATNEKLFF.